This entry concerns a single T cell receptor beta chain. Alongside a J-beta primer mix, a sample-barcoded 5' primer served in a second PCR lasting 7 to 11 cycles. MiXCR, run by TCRdb on the 5' RACE reads, gives a single entry per CDR3 protein. The sample lists 1.5 million to 2 million distinct CDR3 sequences; about 50% were seen once. Germline V gene sequence: CDR1 SGHTA, CDR2 FQGNSA. The CDR3 runs to 14 residues. V gave up 0 bases and J gave up 6 bases, with 12 bases separating them. The data were taken from a study of blood T cells in healthy people across ages. Overall study: Capture by template switching was about one barcoded beta molecule per two T cells.

The sample was blood. The sequence came from a woman in her thirties or forties in good health. The rearrangement uses TRBV7-2 and TRBJ2-7, with D unresolved. Here the CDR3 reads CASSLALRDGEQYF. The CDR3, as DNA: TGTGCCAGCAGCTTAGCCCTAAGGGATGGCGAGCAGTACTTC. Full variable domain (rest looked up from reference TRBV7-2 and TRBJ2-7): GAGVSQSPSNKVTEKGKDVELRCDPISGHTALYWYRQSLGQGLEFLIYFQGNSAPDKSGLPSDRFSAERTGGSVSTLTIQRTQQEDSAVYLCASSLALRDGEQYFGPGTRLTVT.